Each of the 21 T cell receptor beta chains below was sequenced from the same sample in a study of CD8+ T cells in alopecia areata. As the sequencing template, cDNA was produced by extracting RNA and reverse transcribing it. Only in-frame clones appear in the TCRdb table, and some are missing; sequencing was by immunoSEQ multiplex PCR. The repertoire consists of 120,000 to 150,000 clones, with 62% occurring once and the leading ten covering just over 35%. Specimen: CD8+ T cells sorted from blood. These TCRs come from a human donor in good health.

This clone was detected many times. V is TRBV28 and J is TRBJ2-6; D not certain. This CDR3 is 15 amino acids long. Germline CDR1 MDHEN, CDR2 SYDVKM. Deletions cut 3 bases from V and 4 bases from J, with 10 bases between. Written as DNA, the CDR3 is TGTGCCAGCAGTTTTGGGATTTCAGGGGCCAACGTCCTGACTTTC. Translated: CASSFGISGANVLTF. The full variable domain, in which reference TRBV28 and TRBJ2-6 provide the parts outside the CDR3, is DVKVTQSSRYLVKRTGEKVFLECVQDMDHENMFWYRQDPGLGLRLIYFSYDVKMKEKGDIPEGYSVSREKKERFSLILESASTNQTSMYLCASSFGISGANVLTFGAGSRLTVL.

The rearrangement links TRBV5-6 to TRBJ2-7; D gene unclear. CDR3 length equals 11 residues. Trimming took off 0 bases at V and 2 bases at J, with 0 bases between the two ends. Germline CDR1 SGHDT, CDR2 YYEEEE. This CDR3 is CASSLAYEQYF. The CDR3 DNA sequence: TGTGCCAGCAGCTTGGCCTACGAGCAGTACTTC.

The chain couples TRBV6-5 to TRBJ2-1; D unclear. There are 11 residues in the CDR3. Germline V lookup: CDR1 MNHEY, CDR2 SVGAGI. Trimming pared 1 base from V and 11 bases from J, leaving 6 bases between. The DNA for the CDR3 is TGTGCCAGCAGTTACTTCGGGCAGCAGTTCTTC. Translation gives CASSYFGQQFF.

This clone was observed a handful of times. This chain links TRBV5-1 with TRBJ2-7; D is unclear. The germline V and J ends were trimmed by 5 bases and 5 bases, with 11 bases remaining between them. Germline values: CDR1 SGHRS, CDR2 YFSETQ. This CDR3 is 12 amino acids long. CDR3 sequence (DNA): TGCGCCAGCAGTAACGGTTTCCACGAGCAGTACTTC. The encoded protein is CASSNGFHEQYF.

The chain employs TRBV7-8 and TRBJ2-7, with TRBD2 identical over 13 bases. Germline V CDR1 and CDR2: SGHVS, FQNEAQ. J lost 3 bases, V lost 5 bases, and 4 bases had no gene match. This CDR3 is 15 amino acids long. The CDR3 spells CASSPRTSGSYEQYF. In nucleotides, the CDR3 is TGTGCCAGCAGCCCTCGGACTAGCGGGAGCTACGAGCAGTACTTC.

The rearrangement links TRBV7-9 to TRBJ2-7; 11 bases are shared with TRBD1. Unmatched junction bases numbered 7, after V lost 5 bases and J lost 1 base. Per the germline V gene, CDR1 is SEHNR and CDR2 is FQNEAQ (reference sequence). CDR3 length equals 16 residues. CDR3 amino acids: CASSQGQGAMSYEQYF. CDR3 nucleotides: TGTGCCAGCAGCCAAGGACAGGGGGCTATGTCCTACGAGCAGTACTTC. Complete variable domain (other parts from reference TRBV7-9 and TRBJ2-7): DTGVSQNPRHKITKRGQNVTFRCDPISEHNRLYWYRQTLGQGPEFLTYFQNEAQLEKSRLLSDRFSAERPKGSFSTLEIQRTEQGDSAMYLCASSQGQGAMSYEQYFGPGTRLTVT.

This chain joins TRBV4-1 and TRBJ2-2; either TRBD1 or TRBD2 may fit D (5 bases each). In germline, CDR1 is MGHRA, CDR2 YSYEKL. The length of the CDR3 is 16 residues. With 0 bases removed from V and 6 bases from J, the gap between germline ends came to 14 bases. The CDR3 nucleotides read TGCGCCAGCAGCCAAGAAGTCCCGGGACCTTCCGGGGAGCTGTTTTTT. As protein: CASSQEVPGPSGELFF.

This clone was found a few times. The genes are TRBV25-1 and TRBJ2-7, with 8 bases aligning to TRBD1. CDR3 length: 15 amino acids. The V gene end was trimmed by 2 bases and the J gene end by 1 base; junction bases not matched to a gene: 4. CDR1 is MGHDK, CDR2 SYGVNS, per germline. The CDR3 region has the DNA TGTGCCAGCAGTGAAAGGACAGGGAATTCCTACGAGCAGTACTTC. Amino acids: CASSERTGNSYEQYF.

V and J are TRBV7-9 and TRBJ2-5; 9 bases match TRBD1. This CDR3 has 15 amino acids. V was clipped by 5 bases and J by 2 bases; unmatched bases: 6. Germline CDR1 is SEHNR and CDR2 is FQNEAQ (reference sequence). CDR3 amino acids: CASSIPGQGQETQYF. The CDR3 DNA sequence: TGTGCCAGCAGCATACCGGGACAGGGACAAGAGACCCAGTACTTC.

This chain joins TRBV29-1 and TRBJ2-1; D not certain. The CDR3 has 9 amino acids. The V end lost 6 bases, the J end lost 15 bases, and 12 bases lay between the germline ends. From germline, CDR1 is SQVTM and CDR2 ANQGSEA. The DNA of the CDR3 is TGCAGCGTCGGCCCGGATTTGTTCTTC. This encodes CSVGPDLFF.

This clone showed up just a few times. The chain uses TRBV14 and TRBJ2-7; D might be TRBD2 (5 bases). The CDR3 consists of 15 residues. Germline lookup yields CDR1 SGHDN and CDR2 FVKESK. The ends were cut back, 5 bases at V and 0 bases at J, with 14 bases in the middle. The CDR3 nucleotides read TGTGCCAGCAGCACCGCAAGCGGAAGCTCCTACGAGCAGTACTTC. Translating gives CASSTASGSSYEQYF.

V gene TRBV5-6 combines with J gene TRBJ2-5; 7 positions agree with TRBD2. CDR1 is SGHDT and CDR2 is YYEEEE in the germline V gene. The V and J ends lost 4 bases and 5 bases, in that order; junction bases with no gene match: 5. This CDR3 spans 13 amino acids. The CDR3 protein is CASSRGGMETQYF. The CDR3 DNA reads TGTGCCAGCAGCAGGGGAGGGATGGAGACCCAGTACTTC.

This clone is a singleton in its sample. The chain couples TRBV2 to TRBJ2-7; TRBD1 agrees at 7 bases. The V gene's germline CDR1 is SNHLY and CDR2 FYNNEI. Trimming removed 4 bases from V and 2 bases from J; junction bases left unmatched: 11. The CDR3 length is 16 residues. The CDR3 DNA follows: TGTGCCAGCAGTGGTTTTCCCCGGGACAGTACCTACGAGCAGTACTTC. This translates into CASSGFPRDSTYEQYF.

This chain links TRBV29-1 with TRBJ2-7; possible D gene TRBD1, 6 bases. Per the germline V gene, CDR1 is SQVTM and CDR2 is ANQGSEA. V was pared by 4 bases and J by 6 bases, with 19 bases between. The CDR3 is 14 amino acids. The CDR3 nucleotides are TGCAGCGTTGCGGTCGGGACATCATTCCTCGAGCAGTACTTC. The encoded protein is CSVAVGTSFLEQYF.

CDR3 in amino acids: CASSFLNVDLGETQYF. CDR3 coding DNA: TGTGCCAGCAGCTTTTTGAATGTCGATCTTGGAGAGACCCAGTACTTC. The V gene is TRBV5-6, the J gene TRBJ2-5; no definite D call. The CDR3 sequence is 16 residues long. Germline V lookup: CDR1 SGHDT, CDR2 YYEEEE. Deletions cut 2 bases from V and 4 bases from J, with 18 bases between.

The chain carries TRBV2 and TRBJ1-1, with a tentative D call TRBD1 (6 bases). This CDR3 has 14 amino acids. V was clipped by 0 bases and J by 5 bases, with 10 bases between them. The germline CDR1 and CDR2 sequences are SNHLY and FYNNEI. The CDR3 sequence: CASSEAGTRTEAFF. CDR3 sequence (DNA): TGTGCCAGCAGTGAAGCGGGGACACGGACTGAAGCTTTCTTT. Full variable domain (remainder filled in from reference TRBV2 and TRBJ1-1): EPEVTQTPSHQVTQMGQEVILRCVPISNHLYFYWYRQILGQKVEFLVSFYNNEISEKSEIFDDQFSVERPDGSNFTLKIRSTKLEDSAMYFCASSEAGTRTEAFFGQGTRLTVV.

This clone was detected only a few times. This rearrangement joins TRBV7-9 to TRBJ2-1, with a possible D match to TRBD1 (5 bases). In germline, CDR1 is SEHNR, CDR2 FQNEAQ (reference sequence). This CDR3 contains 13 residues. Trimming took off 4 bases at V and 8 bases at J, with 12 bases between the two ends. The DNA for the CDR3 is TGTGCCAGCAGCTCCGCACAGGACGATGAGCAGTTCTTC. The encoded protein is CASSSAQDDEQFF. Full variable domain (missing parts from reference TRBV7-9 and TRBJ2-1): DTGVSQNPRHKITKRGQNVTFRCDPISEHNRLYWYRQTLGQGPEFLTYFQNEAQLEKSRLLSDRFSAERPKGSFSTLEIQRTEQGDSAMYLCASSSAQDDEQFFGPGTRLTVL.

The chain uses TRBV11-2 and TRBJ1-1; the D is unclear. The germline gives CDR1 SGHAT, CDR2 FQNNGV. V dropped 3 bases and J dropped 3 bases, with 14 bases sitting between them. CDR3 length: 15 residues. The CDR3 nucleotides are TGTGCCAGCAGCTTCTCGTCTTTAGCGGACACTGAAGCTTTCTTT. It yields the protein CASSFSSLADTEAFF.

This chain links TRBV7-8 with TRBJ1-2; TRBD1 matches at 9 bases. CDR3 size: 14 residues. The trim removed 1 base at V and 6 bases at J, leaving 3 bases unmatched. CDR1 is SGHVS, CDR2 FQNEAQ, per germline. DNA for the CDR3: TGTGCCAGCAGCTTAGGACAGGGGGGCCATGGCTACACCTTC. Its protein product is CASSLGQGGHGYTF.

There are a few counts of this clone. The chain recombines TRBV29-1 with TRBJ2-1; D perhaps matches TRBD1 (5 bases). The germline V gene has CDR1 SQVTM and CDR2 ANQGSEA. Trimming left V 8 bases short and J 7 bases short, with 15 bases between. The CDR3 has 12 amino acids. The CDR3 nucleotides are TGCAGCTTTACGACAGCGAGGAATGAGCAGTTCTTC. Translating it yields CSFTTARNEQFF.

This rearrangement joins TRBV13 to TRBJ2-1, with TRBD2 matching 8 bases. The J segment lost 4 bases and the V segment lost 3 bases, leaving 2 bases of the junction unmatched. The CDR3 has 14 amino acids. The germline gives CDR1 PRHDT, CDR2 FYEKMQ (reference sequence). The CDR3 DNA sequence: TGTGCCAGCAGCTTCCCTAGCGGGTACAATGAGCAGTTCTTC. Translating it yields CASSFPSGYNEQFF.